This TCR beta chain was observed in a study of blood T cell repertoires in COVID-19. Study summary: COVID-19 samples from acute and convalescent phases originated in the United States, Italy and Spain.

The germline gives CDR1 SGHRS, CDR2 YFSETQ. This CDR3 region has 17 residues. Trimming removed 0 bases from V and 5 bases from J; junction bases left unmatched: 7. Methods used by the authors: How many nucleated cells were present was estimated from reference gene primer amplification. Produced via immunoSEQ multiplex PCR; TCRdb's table is partial and in-frame only. That table gives V, J and clone size, and the DNA gave D and trimming. The sample includes tens of thousands of clones, more than 75% of them seen just once. Material: peripheral blood. The rearrangement joins TRBV5-1 to TRBJ2-1; 11 bases are a match to TRBD1. The sequence came from a woman of 80 years or more with active or convalescent COVID-19. The CDR3 nucleotides are TGCGCCAGCAGCTTGGTATTGGGGACAGGGGGGAACAATGAGCAGTTCTTC. Encoded protein: CASSLVLGTGGNNEQFF.